These T cell receptor beta chains were read from a single sample in a study of technical replicates of blood from a few donors. Profiled with immunoSEQ multiplex PCR; TCRdb holds only in-frame clones, not every one. This sample has about 75,000 clones, with about 97% found just once. The specimen was T cells isolated from PBMCs. The source of these receptors is a human donor in good health. The CDR3 runs from the conserved cysteine through the conserved F or W. Clone sizes are given selectively: once, few, many, or a class where the clone is expanded.

V	J	length	size	CDR3
TRBV7-7	TRBJ2-3	13	.	CATLAPSTDTQYF
TRBV29-1	TRBJ2-3	15	.	CSVVTGTGAGDTQYF
TRBV27	TRBJ1-2	15	.	CASSARGRVNYGYTF
TRBV7-6	TRBJ2-2	13	.	CASSLIRQGQLFF
TRBV19	TRBJ2-5	15	.	CASSTGAADQETQYF
TRBV18	TRBJ2-3	14	.	CASSPSRLTDTQYF
TRBV18	TRBJ1-1	15	.	CASSPVVTDNTEAFF
TRBV9	TRBJ1-1	14	.	CASSATGENTEAFF
TRBV7-9	TRBJ2-4	14	.	CASSLVQDKNIQYF
TRBV6-5	TRBJ2-3	15	.	CASSLTASGTDTQYF
TRBV7-8	TRBJ2-2	15	once	CASREGREAAGELFF
TRBV7-2	TRBJ2-7	11	.	CASSLSGGQYF
TRBV28	TRBJ2-5	14	.	CASSLPSGSETQYF
TRBV9	TRBJ2-5	14	.	CASSARPVQETQYF
TRBV11-3	TRBJ2-7	13	.	CATMSGTSYEQYF
TRBV7-2	TRBJ2-3	14	.	CASSLQAGTDTQYF
TRBV27	TRBJ1-5	18	.	CASSFWWEVGLSNQPQHF
TRBV7-9	TRBJ1-1	13	.	CASSQGSSPEAFF
TRBV19	TRBJ1-1	14	once	CASSMQGSNTEAFF
TRBV27	TRBJ2-7	14	.	CATRGGINLYEQYF
TRBV27	TRBJ1-2	14	.	CASSPDRVMGGYTF
TRBV18	TRBJ2-2	18	.	CASSPPEGPTLITGELFF
TRBV5-1	TRBJ2-7	17	once	CASSLRRGGTGDYEQYF
TRBV7-3	TRBJ1-2	14	.	CASSSPTLLGGYTF
TRBV2	TRBJ2-1	13	.	CARGTSGRAGQFF
TRBV19	TRBJ2-2	14	.	CASRGQGSTGELFF
TRBV9	TRBJ2-3	14	.	CASSVASGRDTQYF
TRBV29-1	TRBJ2-6	14	.	CSVVRGSGANVLTF
TRBV19	TRBJ1-1	15	.	CASRLMGQGYTEAFF
TRBV5-4	TRBJ1-1	16	.	CASSLSGSYMNTEAFF
TRBV6-1	TRBJ2-1	15	.	CASSTTGTGWNEQFF
TRBV5-4	TRBJ2-1	16	.	CASSFPDGGSYNEQFF
TRBV11-2	TRBJ2-7	18	.	CASSWGLAGGPKAYEQYF
TRBV9	TRBJ2-1	16	once	CASSATSGINHNEQFF